The next 8 T cell receptor beta chains were all read from a single sample in a study of cytomegalovirus exposure and HLA in healthy donors. It was with 60 Vbeta and 13 Jbeta primers that the PCR ran. Profiled with immunoSEQ multiplex PCR; TCRdb holds only in-frame clones, not every one. Here the sample spans under 200,000 clones, over 75% being singletons. Sequencing was done on a sample of PBMCs. These receptors originate from a man aged 35 to 55 in good health and CMV-seropositive.

The rearrangement links TRBV9 to TRBJ2-1; D gene unclear. This CDR3 is 15 amino acids long. The germline V gene has CDR1 SGDLS and CDR2 YYNGEE. Trimming shortened V by 1 base and J by 4 bases, and 12 bases separated the two germline ends. CDR3 region: CASSVSVNEYNEQFF. In DNA, the CDR3 is TGTGCCAGCAGCGTATCGGTGAACGAATACAATGAGCAGTTCTTC.

The chain combines TRBV6-5 with TRBJ1-2; tentatively, D is TRBD1 (5 bases). Germline CDR1 and CDR2: MNHEY and SVGAGI. The CDR3 loop spans 13 amino acids. V gave up 6 bases and J gave up 4 bases, with 12 bases separating them. This CDR3 reads CASSLGGGYGYTF. The CDR3 nucleotides read TGTGCCAGCAGCCTCGGGGGGGGCTATGGCTACACCTTC.

The chain employs TRBV9 and TRBJ2-7, with 7 bases that match TRBD2. Germline CDR1 is SGDLS and CDR2 is YYNGEE. V lost 3 bases and J lost 2; bases outside the gene matches: 8. The CDR3 length is 15 residues. The CDR3 spells CASSAAASGPYEQYF. The CDR3 nucleotides read TGTGCCAGCAGCGCCGCCGCTAGCGGCCCCTACGAGCAGTACTTC.

V gene TRBV9 combines with J gene TRBJ2-7; TRBD1 matches at 7 bases. Germline CDR1 is SGDLS and CDR2 is YYNGEE. CDR3 length: 14 residues. The J segment lost 5 bases and the V segment lost 0 bases, leaving 5 bases of the junction unmatched. CDR3 in DNA: TGTGCCAGCAGCGTAGTGGGACAGACAAACGAGCAGTACTTC. Translation: CASSVVGQTNEQYF.

The gene calls are TRBV5-1 and TRBJ2-1, with 8 bases identical to TRBD1. The CDR3 spans 15 residues. CDR1 and CDR2 from the germline V gene are SGHRS and YFSETQ. Trimming at V came to 3 bases and at J to 10 bases, leaving 12 bases not matched to a gene. The CDR3 DNA follows: TGCGCCAGCAGCTCTGGTGCCACAGGGGGTCGGGAGCAGTTCTTC. The encoded protein is CASSSGATGGREQFF.

The chain employs TRBV6-6 and TRBJ2-5; D call uncertain. The CDR3 is made up of 14 amino acids. Per the germline V gene, CDR1 is MNHNY and CDR2 is SVGAGI (reference sequence). Trimming took 7 bases from V and 1 from J, leaving 13 bases between them. Written as DNA, the CDR3 is TGTGCCAGCAAAGAACTTCTTTTCCAAGAGACCCAGTACTTC. Protein sequence: CASKELLFQETQYF.

CDR3 coding DNA: TGTGCCAGCAGTCCAAGGACACTGGGCAATGAGCAGTTCTTC. It yields the protein CASSPRTLGNEQFF. The V gene is TRBV2, the J gene TRBJ2-1, with a tentative D call TRBD1 (5 bases). CDR1 and CDR2 (germline): SNHLY, FYNNEI. V was cut by 5 bases and J by 6 bases, with 14 bases left in between. The length of the CDR3 is 14 residues.

The J gene is TRBJ1-5, the V gene TRBV5-6; D ambiguous. Germline V lookup: CDR1 SGHDT, CDR2 YYEEEE. The CDR3 is 15 amino acids. Trimming cost V 0 bases and J 3 bases, with 10 bases left between them. The CDR3 loop reads CASSLGASPNQPQHF. The CDR3 DNA reads as TGTGCCAGCAGCTTGGGCGCTTCACCCAATCAGCCCCAGCATTTT.